This TCR beta chain was documented in a study of cytomegalovirus exposure and HLA in healthy donors. Data came from immunoSEQ multiplex PCR; TCRdb stores just in-frame clones and leaves some out. The sample contains under 150,000 clones, roughly 86% of which appear only once. This clone was observed a single time. With 3 bases removed from V and 5 bases from J, the gap between germline ends came to 10 bases. This CDR3 contains 13 residues. The germline V gene encodes CDR1 SQVTM and CDR2 ANQGSEA. The sequencing sample was made of PBMCs. The source is a man aged 18 to 29 in good health and CMV-seropositive. This chain joins TRBV29-1 and TRBJ1-4; possible D gene TRBD1, 5 bases. The CDR3 is CSVDGGTNEKLFF. The CDR3 region has the DNA TGCAGCGTTGACGGGGGAACCAATGAAAAACTGTTTTTT. The full variable domain, its missing parts supplied by reference TRBV29-1 and TRBJ1-4, is SAVISQKPSRDICQRGTSLTIQCQVDSQVTMMFWYRQQPGQSLTLIATANQGSEATYESGFVIDKFPISRPNLTFSTLTVSNMSPEDSSIYLCSVDGGTNEKLFFGSGTQLSVL.